What follows are 3 T cell receptor beta chains derived from one specimen sequenced in a study of blood T cell repertoires in COVID-19. Assay: immunoSEQ multiplex PCR; the TCRdb copy retains only in-frame clones and omits some. Here the sample spans 110,000 or so clones, 75% to 90% being singletons. Sequencing input: peripheral blood. The receptors were sampled from an older woman with acute or convalescent COVID-19.

V gene TRBV4-3 combines with J gene TRBJ2-1; 9 nucleotides line up with TRBD2. The CDR3 totals 17 residues. V dropped 0 bases and J dropped 9; count of bases not matched to a gene: 12. CDR1 and CDR2 from the germline V gene are LGHNA and YSLEER. CDR3 region: CASSQDFGLAGFLEQFF. CDR3 in DNA: TGCGCCAGCAGCCAAGATTTTGGCCTAGCGGGATTCCTTGAGCAGTTCTTC.

This clone was observed once. The rearrangement links TRBV6-5 to TRBJ1-5; the D gene is possibly TRBD1 (6 bases). The CDR3 is 15 amino acids. V was trimmed by 6 bases and J by 1 base, leaving 13 bases between them. From germline, CDR1 is MNHEY and CDR2 SVGAGI. The CDR3 is CASRDSRRSNQPQHF. CDR3 sequence (DNA): TGTGCCAGCAGGGACAGTCGACGAAGCAATCAGCCCCAGCATTTT.

The genes are TRBV30 and TRBJ2-7; 10 bases line up with TRBD1. Trimming took 5 bases from V and 3 from J; bases not matched to a gene: 7. Germline CDR1 is GTSNPN and CDR2 is SVGIG (reference sequence). The CDR3 contains 14 residues. The CDR3 region has the DNA TGTGCCTGGGGGACCGGGACAGGGGACTACGAGCAGTACTTC. It is translated as CAWGTGTGDYEQYF. The full variable domain, completed using reference TRBV30 and TRBJ2-7, is SQTIHQWPATLVQPVGSPLSLECTVEGTSNPNLYWYRQAAGRGLQLLFYSVGIGQISSEVPQNLSASRPQDRQFILSSKKLLLSDSGFYLCAWGTGTGDYEQYFGPGTRLTVT.